This entry lists 5 T cell receptor beta chains sequenced from one sample in a study of T cells in Graves' hyperthyroidism and ophthalmopathy. Amplification of TCR beta CDR3 regions used RNA as the template. The HTBI primer set was used in a first-round RT-PCR of the TCR CDR3. TCRdb recomputed calls from the multiplex PCR reads with MiXCR, one row per CDR3 protein. The sample records under 350,000 distinct CDR3 sequences, 15% to 20% being singletons. The specimen was blood. These receptors came from a woman in her sixties with Graves' ophthalmopathy.

This clonotype was recorded a few times. The CDR3 reads CSASLGRDPTYGYTF. The CDR3 DNA sequence: TGCAGTGCTAGTTTGGGAAGGGATCCTACCTATGGCTACACCTTC. This rearrangement joins TRBV20-1 to TRBJ1-2; no firm D call. The V end was cut by 3 bases, the J end by 4 bases, with 18 bases between. The germline V gene has CDR1 DFQATT and CDR2 SNEGSKA (reference sequence). CDR3 length: 15 residues.

Details on this clonotype: One end of the junction varies from germline; a read error may be responsible. The chain is built from TRBV5-1 and TRBJ1-4; 7 bases align to TRBD1. The CDR3 is 19 amino acids. Germline V gives CDR1 SGHRS, CDR2 YFSETQ. Written as DNA, the CDR3 is TGCGCCAGCAGCTTGGACAGGACAGGACTGTCAGCAACTAATGGAAAACTGTTTTTT. Translated, it gives CASSLDRTGLSATNGKLFF. The full variable domain, its missing parts supplied by reference TRBV5-1 and TRBJ1-4, is KAGVTQTPRYLIKTRGQQVTLSCSPISGHRSVSWYQQTPGQGLQFLFEYFSETQRNKGNFPGRFSGRQFSNSRSEMNVSTLELGDSALYLCASSLDRTGLSATNGKLFFGSGTQLSVL.

On this clonotype: This clone may be a read error of a much larger clone one base away. The chain is built from TRBV30 and TRBJ2-7, with a possible D match to TRBD2 (6 bases). This CDR3 comprises 14 residues. Germline V CDR1 and CDR2: GTSNPN, SVGIG (reference sequence). V shed 0 bases and J shed 2 bases, with 11 bases lying between them. CDR3 sequence reads: CAWSVGGVPYEQYF. CDR3 coding DNA: TGTGCCTGGAGTGTAGGAGGGGTCCCCTACGAGCAGTACTTC. The variable domain in full, completed from reference TRBV30 and TRBJ2-7, reads SQTIHQWPATLVQPVGSPLSLECTVEGTSNPNLYWYRQAAGRGLQLLFYSVGIGQISSEVPQNLSASRPQDRQFILSSKKLLLSDSGFYLCAWSVGGVPYEQYFGPGTRLTVT.

There are many counts of this clonotype. The rearrangement links TRBV27 to TRBJ2-7; 8 bases are shared with TRBD1. The CDR3 has 16 residues. The germline V gene has CDR1 MNHEY and CDR2 SMNVEV (reference sequence). The V and J ends lost 7 bases and 6 bases, in that order; junction bases with no gene match: 17. Here the CDR3 DNA reads TGTGCCAGCAACCCACTTCGGGACAGGCGGACATCCGAGCAGTACTTC. It is translated as CASNPLRDRRTSEQYF.

This clonotype turned up a few times. At one end, the junction sequence differs from germline, possibly due to a read error. The chain carries TRBV7-6 and TRBJ2-1; TRBD2 agrees at 8 bases. CDR1 and CDR2 (germline): SGHVS, FNYEAQ. The CDR3 contains 16 residues. CDR3 nucleotides: TGTGCCAGCAGTCGATATGAAACGGGAGGGAGGAATGAGCAGTCCTTC. It translates to CASSRYETGGRNEQSF.